Each of the 25 T cell receptor beta chains below was sequenced from the same sample in a study of shared clonotypes between healthy human individuals. CD8 cells classed as naive were CD45RO-negative and positively selected for CCR7, excluding terminally differentiated effector memory CD45RA+ cells. Assay: immunoSEQ multiplex PCR; the TCRdb copy retains only in-frame clones and omits some. The sample yields about 2 million clones, about 95% seen once. Sequencing was performed on naive CD8+ T cells sorted from blood. The receptors derive from a man younger than 35 in good health.

The chain is built from TRBV7-9 and TRBJ1-2, with 8 bases that match TRBD1. CDR3 length equals 17 residues. Germline V CDR1 and CDR2: SEHNR, FQNEAQ (reference sequence). The trim removed 2 bases at V and 1 base at J, leaving 9 bases unmatched. CDR3 nucleotide sequence: TGTGCCAGCAGCTTACCAATCCCGGGACAGGTTAACTATGGCTACACCTTC. This translates into CASSLPIPGQVNYGYTF.

This chain links TRBV5-4 with TRBJ1-2; TRBD1 might be the D (5 bases). The CDR3 consists of 13 residues. V was shortened by 3 bases and J by 4 bases, with 10 bases between the two germline ends. Germline V gene data show CDR1 as SGHNT and CDR2 as YYREEE (reference sequence). The CDR3, as DNA: TGTGCCAGCAGCTCCCGGGACCTCTATGGCTACACCTTC. It is translated as CASSSRDLYGYTF.

The CDR3, as DNA: TGTGCCAGCAGTTACAGGTGGGAAACAGGGGGCGAAGTGCAGTACTTC. Translating it yields CASSYRWETGGEVQYF. The chain couples TRBV6-6 to TRBJ2-7; 9 nucleotides line up with TRBD1. Trimming cost V 2 bases and J 9 bases; bases outside gene matches: 14. This CDR3 is 16 amino acids long. In germline, CDR1 is MNHNY, CDR2 SVGAGI (reference sequence).

This chain uses TRBV28 with TRBJ2-1; either TRBD1 or TRBD2 may fit D (5 bases each). This CDR3 has 16 amino acids. Trimming took 6 bases from V and 3 from J, leaving 18 bases between them. The germline V gene has CDR1 MDHEN and CDR2 SYDVKM. DNA for the CDR3: TGTGCCAGCAGGTCGGGGCCCTCGTCCCACTACAATGAGCAGTTCTTC. It codes for CASRSGPSSHYNEQFF.

The chain links TRBV6-5 to TRBJ2-7; D gene ambiguous. Germline CDR1 reads MNHEY; CDR2 reads SVGAGI. Trimming left V 6 bases short and J 2 bases short, with 14 bases between. CDR3 length: 14 residues. The CDR3 reads CASSLWSGAYEQYF. CDR3 DNA sequence: TGTGCCAGCAGCCTCTGGTCGGGCGCCTACGAGCAGTACTTC.

The CDR3 DNA sequence: TGCGCCAGCAGCCAAGGATTAGCGGGGGCCTCCTACGAGCAGTACTTC. The encoded protein is CASSQGLAGASYEQYF. The chain carries TRBV4-1 and TRBJ2-7; TRBD2 aligns across 9 bases. Germline values: CDR1 MGHRA, CDR2 YSYEKL. The CDR3 sequence is 16 residues long. Unmatched junction bases numbered 4, after V lost 1 base and J lost 0 bases.

J is TRBJ2-3 and V is TRBV2; D is unclear. CDR3 length: 17 residues. The germline V and J ends were trimmed by 7 bases and 0 bases, with 20 bases remaining between them. Germline-derived CDR1 and CDR2 are SNHLY and FYNNEI. The CDR3 protein is CASTISGDDSSTDTQYF. In DNA, the CDR3 is TGTGCCAGCACCATCTCCGGAGACGACTCTAGCACAGATACGCAGTATTTT.

The gene calls are TRBV9 and TRBJ2-2, with a weak D call TRBD2 (7 bases). Per the germline V gene, CDR1 is SGDLS and CDR2 is YYNGEE. V lost 8 bases to trimming and J lost 6 bases, with 14 bases between them. The CDR3 spans 13 residues. The CDR3 sequence: CASNPGGAGELFF. For the CDR3, the DNA is TGTGCCAGTAACCCGGGGGGCGCCGGGGAGCTGTTTTTT.

The chain carries TRBV19 and TRBJ2-4, with a tentative D call TRBD2 (5 bases). V lost 5 bases, J lost 7 bases, and 15 bases lay in between. In germline, CDR1 is LNHDA, CDR2 SQIVND (reference sequence). The CDR3 is 14 residues long. The CDR3 nucleotides are TGTGCCAGTAGTCCTGACTATGGCGGTAACATTCAGTACTTC. Encoded protein: CASSPDYGGNIQYF.

This sequence joins TRBV6-1 and TRBJ2-1, with D tentatively TRBD1 (6 bases). Germline CDR1 reads MNHNS; CDR2 reads SASEGT. The CDR3 is 13 residues long. The V and J ends lost 3 bases and 7 bases respectively, with 10 bases between them. Written as DNA, the CDR3 is TGTGCCAGCAGTGAGGTGAGGGGGAATGAGCAGTTCTTC. It specifies CASSEVRGNEQFF.

The chain combines TRBV4-3 with TRBJ2-1; possible D gene TRBD2, 6 bases. Trimming stripped 2 bases from V and 8 bases from J, with 19 bases between. Germline V CDR1 and CDR2: LGHNA, YSLEER. The CDR3 sequence is 16 residues long. CDR3 nucleotide sequence: TGCGCCAGCAGCCAATTTTACTTGGAGGGATGGGATGAGCAGTTCTTC. This translates into CASSQFYLEGWDEQFF.

V gene TRBV19 combines with J gene TRBJ1-6; no definite D call. Trimming removed 6 bases at V and 7 bases at J, with 10 bases between. The CDR3 consists of 13 residues. The germline CDR1 and CDR2 sequences are LNHDA and SQIVND (reference sequence). The CDR3 here is CASSRGYNSPLHF. DNA for the CDR3: TGTGCCAGTAGCCGGGGTTACAATTCACCCCTCCACTTT.

This clone was seen only a few times. The chain employs TRBV27 and TRBJ1-6; 8 positions match TRBD1. This CDR3 is 15 amino acids long. Germline V CDR1 and CDR2: MNHEY, SMNVEV (reference sequence). The J segment lost 8 bases and the V segment lost 5 bases, leaving 8 bases of the junction unmatched. CDR3 protein: CASSLERTGYSPLHF. CDR3 nucleotides: TGTGCCAGCAGTCTCGAAAGGACAGGGTATTCACCCCTCCACTTT.

The chain combines TRBV6-6 with TRBJ1-5; the D gene is possibly TRBD1 (6 bases). The germline CDR1 and CDR2 sequences are MNHNY and SVGAGI (reference sequence). The CDR3 contains 13 residues. Trimming left V 7 bases short and J 6 bases short, with 13 bases between. The CDR3 nucleotides are TGTGCCAGCAACCCGACAGGTTTTCAGCCCCAGCATTTT. Its protein product is CASNPTGFQPQHF.

The chain couples TRBV4-3 to TRBJ2-3; D gene ambiguous. V was cut by 0 bases and J by 6 bases, with 13 bases left in between. CDR3 length: 15 amino acids. Per the germline V gene, CDR1 is LGHNA and CDR2 is YSLEER. The CDR3 loop is CASSQEESRIDTQYF. As DNA, the CDR3 is TGCGCCAGCAGCCAAGAAGAGTCACGAATCGATACGCAGTATTTT.

The chain links TRBV5-1 to TRBJ2-7; 10 positions match TRBD1. This CDR3 has 17 residues. The trim removed 0 bases at V and 0 bases at J, leaving 6 bases unmatched. Per the germline V gene, CDR1 is SGHRS and CDR2 is YFSETQ. CDR3 in amino acids: CASSLEGTGVLSYEQYF. The CDR3 DNA is TGCGCCAGCAGCTTGGAAGGGACAGGGGTTCTCTCCTACGAGCAGTACTTC. The entire variable domain, with the rest obtained from reference TRBV5-1 and TRBJ2-7, is as follows: KAGVTQTPRYLIKTRGQQVTLSCSPISGHRSVSWYQQTPGQGLQFLFEYFSETQRNKGNFPGRFSGRQFSNSRSEMNVSTLELGDSALYLCASSLEGTGVLSYEQYFGPGTRLTVT.

DNA for the CDR3: TGTGCCAGCAGTGAAGAAACAAACTATGGCTACACCTTC. Its protein product is CASSEETNYGYTF. The gene calls are TRBV6-1 and TRBJ1-2; D remains unclear. The CDR3 spans 13 residues. The germline V gene encodes CDR1 MNHNS and CDR2 SASEGT. Trimming took 1 base from V and 2 from J, leaving 5 bases between them.

This rearrangement joins TRBV5-1 to TRBJ2-5; TRBD2 matches at 8 bases. After removal of 3 bases from V and 3 bases from J, the junction contained 4 bases not matched to a gene. The CDR3 length is 14 residues. Germline CDR1 and CDR2: SGHRS and YFSETQ. The CDR3 region is CASSYGLAEETQYF. The CDR3 DNA sequence: TGCGCCAGCAGCTACGGACTAGCAGAAGAGACCCAGTACTTC.

The gene calls are TRBV25-1 and TRBJ2-5; 7 bases align to TRBD1. The J call could be wrong; TRBJ2-7 is a better fit for the DNA end. The CDR3 spans 12 residues. Germline values: CDR1 MGHDK, CDR2 SYGVNS. Here the CDR3 reads CASSSQGTEQYF. CDR3 nucleotide sequence: TGTGCCAGCAGCTCACAGGGGACCGAGCAGTACTTC.

The rearrangement links TRBV6-1 to TRBJ2-3, with no clear D. CDR1 MNHNS and CDR2 SASEGT come from the germline V gene. The CDR3 has 15 residues. The germline V and J ends were trimmed by 4 bases and 0 bases, with 11 bases remaining between them. CDR3 nucleotide sequence: TGTGCCAGCAGTGTCGGTGAATTCAGCACAGATACGCAGTATTTT. This sequence encodes CASSVGEFSTDTQYF.

The chain is built from TRBV2 and TRBJ1-1; weak D call: TRBD1 (5 bases). CDR1 and CDR2 (germline): SNHLY, FYNNEI. Deletions cut 6 bases from V and 6 bases from J, with 17 bases between. This CDR3 contains 14 residues. The CDR3: CASRAVGGGPEAFF. As DNA, the CDR3 is TGTGCCAGCAGGGCCGTGGGGGGTGGCCCTGAAGCTTTCTTT. Filled out from reference TRBV2 and TRBJ1-1, the complete variable domain reads EPEVTQTPSHQVTQMGQEVILRCVPISNHLYFYWYRQILGQKVEFLVSFYNNEISEKSEIFDDQFSVERPDGSNFTLKIRSTKLEDSAMYFCASRAVGGGPEAFFGQGTRLTVV.

This clone was picked up one time. The rearrangement links TRBV6-5 to TRBJ2-5; 7 bases are shared with TRBD2. This CDR3 has 13 amino acids. CDR1 MNHEY and CDR2 SVGAGI come from the germline V gene. With V trimmed by 2 bases and J by 7 bases, 4 bases remained unmatched. The CDR3 DNA is TGTGCCAGCAGTTACGGACTAGAGGGGACCCAGTACTTC. Translating gives CASSYGLEGTQYF.

The rearrangement joins TRBV19 to TRBJ1-4, with a tentative D call TRBD1 (5 bases). Trimming took 6 bases from V and 7 from J, leaving 15 bases between them. Germline V CDR1 and CDR2: LNHDA, SQIVND (reference sequence). The CDR3 loop spans 14 amino acids. CDR3 nucleotide sequence: TGTGCCAGTAGCTGGGACGGAGAAGGTGAAAAACTGTTTTTT. Its translation is CASSWDGEGEKLFF.

As regards this clone: The sample holds other DNA sequences that translate to the same CDR3. The V call is TRBV5-5, the J call TRBJ2-2; no clear D gene. Trimming took 0 bases from V and 3 from J, leaving 3 bases between them. Looked up from germline, CDR1 is SGHKS and CDR2 is YYEKEE (reference sequence). The CDR3 totals 13 residues. CDR3 in amino acids: CASSLGDTGELFF. In nucleotides, the CDR3 is TGTGCCAGCAGCTTGGGTGACACCGGGGAGCTGTTTTTT.

CDR3 nucleotide sequence: TGTGCCAGCAGCACCACTAGTCACACCGGGGAGCTGTTTTTT. As protein: CASSTTSHTGELFF. This chain uses TRBV7-9 with TRBJ2-2; D possibly corresponds to TRBD2 (5 bases). The length of the CDR3 is 14 residues. With 5 bases removed from V and 3 bases from J, the gap between germline ends came to 10 bases. The V gene's germline CDR1 is SEHNR and CDR2 FQNEAQ (reference sequence).